What follows is one T cell receptor beta chain and its context. These data come from a study of blood T cell repertoires in COVID-19. TCRdb's table, derived via immunoSEQ multiplex PCR, lists solely in-frame clones and lacks some. The sample lists about 300,000 clones; 85% were seen once. Germline V gives CDR1 WSHSY, CDR2 SAAADI. V trimming: 9 bases; J trimming: 5 bases; junction bases outside the gene matches: 9. The CDR3 runs to 14 residues. This chain joins TRBV10-2 and TRBJ2-3, with 9 nucleotides matching TRBD1. The clonotype was recovered from a woman in her forties or fifties who had recovered from COVID-19. The specimen sequenced was PBMCs or T cells enriched from blood (not recorded which). The CDR3: CASMSTGGQDTQYF. Here the CDR3 DNA reads TGCGCCAGTATGTCGACAGGGGGTCAAGATACGCAGTATTTT.